The clone carrying this T cell receptor beta chain was detected once. Its antigen is unknown. The data are from a study of shared clonotypes between healthy human individuals. Participating donors were healthy, HIV-negative adults free of recent acute infections or vaccinations. This was a deep-level run. The data were produced by immunoSEQ multiplex PCR, yet TCRdb's version contains in-frame clones alone and is incomplete. The sample records 2,500,000 or so clones, 93% being singletons. Points from the study as a whole: Clonotype sharing levels among donors were expected to vary with sequencing depth. Of the naive CD4 clonotypes, around 4.8% were shared across several donors.

Germline values: CDR1 KGHSH, CDR2 LQKENI. V dropped 6 bases and J dropped 2 bases, with 17 bases sitting between them. This CDR3 region has 15 residues. The chain recombines TRBV18 with TRBJ2-7; no firm D call. The sequenced material came from naive CD4+ T cells from PBMCs. Subset specified: CD45RA+ positively selected. This clonotype originated in a man aged 18 to 35 in good health. Some clones in this sample may be carry-over from other donors' samples. This CDR3 is CASSPERIQTYEQYF. The CDR3 DNA reads TGTGCCAGCTCTCCCGAAAGGATTCAGACCTACGAGCAGTACTTC. The entire variable domain, with the rest obtained from reference TRBV18 and TRBJ2-7, is as follows: NAGVMQNPRHLVRRRGQEARLRCSPMKGHSHVYWYRQLPEEGLKFMVYLQKENIIDESGMPKERFSAEFPKEGPSILRIQQVVRGDSAAYFCASSPERIQTYEQYFGPGTRLTVT.